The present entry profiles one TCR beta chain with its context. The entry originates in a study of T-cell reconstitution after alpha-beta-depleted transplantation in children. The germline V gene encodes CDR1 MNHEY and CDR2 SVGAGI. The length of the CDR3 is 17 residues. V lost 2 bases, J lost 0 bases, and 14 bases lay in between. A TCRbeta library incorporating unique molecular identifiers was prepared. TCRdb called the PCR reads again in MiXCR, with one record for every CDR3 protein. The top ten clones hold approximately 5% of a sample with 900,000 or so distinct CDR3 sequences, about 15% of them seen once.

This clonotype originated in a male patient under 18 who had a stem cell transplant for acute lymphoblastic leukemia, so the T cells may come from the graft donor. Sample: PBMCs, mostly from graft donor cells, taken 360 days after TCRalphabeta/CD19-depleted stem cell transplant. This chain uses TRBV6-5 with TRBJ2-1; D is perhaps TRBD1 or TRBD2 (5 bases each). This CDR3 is CASSYAQGPSSYNEQFF. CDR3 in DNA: TGTGCCAGCAGTTACGCCCAGGGACCCAGCTCCTACAATGAGCAGTTCTTC.